These 29 T cell receptor beta chains were sequenced from one sample in a study of identical twins. TCRdb reprocessed the 5' RACE reads via MiXCR and lists one record per CDR3 protein. This table holds around 960,000 distinct CDR3 sequences, about 12% found once. The same specimen was also included in a second study, on yellow fever vaccine responses in identical twins.

What was sequenced was PBMCs. The receptors shown here come from a woman between 18 and 30 years old in good health.

V is TRBV10-3 and J is TRBJ2-6, with 7 bases aligning to TRBD1. This CDR3 is 16 amino acids long. Germline V gene lookup returns CDR1 ENHRY and CDR2 SYGVKD. Trimming removed 7 bases from V and 2 bases from J; junction bases left unmatched: 8. The chain's CDR3 is CAITGQPEAGANVLTF. For the CDR3, the DNA is TGTGCCATCACGGGACAGCCGGAAGCTGGGGCCAACGTCCTGACTTTC.

This clonotype appeared many times. The rearrangement joins TRBV20-1 to TRBJ2-2; 7 bases line up with TRBD1. The CDR3 totals 16 residues. V was pared by 2 bases and J by 2 bases, with 8 bases of the junction left unmatched. Germline V lookup: CDR1 DFQATT, CDR2 SNEGSKA (reference sequence). CDR3 DNA: TGCAGTGCTAGAAGGATTGGGACAGAAAACACCGGGGAGCTGTTTTTT. Its translation: CSARRIGTENTGELFF.

This chain joins TRBV9 and TRBJ2-1, with 7 bases lining up with TRBD2. The germline gives CDR1 SGDLS, CDR2 YYNGEE. The CDR3 has 18 amino acids. Unmatched junction bases numbered 14, after V lost 4 bases and J lost 1 base. The CDR3 coding sequence is TGTGCCAGCAGCCCCCGGGACTACCAGACCTTTTCCTACAATGAGCAGTTCTTC. Protein: CASSPRDYQTFSYNEQFF.

The chain employs TRBV6-1 and TRBJ2-1; 12 bases align to TRBD2. The CDR3 runs 16 residues. Germline assignment: CDR1 MNHNS and CDR2 SASEGT. The V and J ends lost 2 bases and 8 bases, in that order; junction bases with no gene match: 7. The CDR3 nucleotides are TGTGCCAGCAGTGAATATCTAGCGGGAGGGCCCGATGAGCAGTTCTTC. Translation: CASSEYLAGGPDEQFF.

The table lists this clonotype with a few counts. The V call is TRBV4-1, the J call TRBJ2-1; 7 positions match TRBD2. CDR1 is MGHRA and CDR2 is YSYEKL in the germline V gene. The ends lost 0 bases at V and 4 bases at J; junction bases unmatched: 6. This CDR3 comprises 16 residues. This CDR3 reads CASSQDLGGKYNEQFF. In DNA, the CDR3 is TGCGCCAGCAGCCAAGATTTGGGGGGGAAGTACAATGAGCAGTTCTTC.

This clonotype was found many times. The chain uses TRBV25-1 and TRBJ1-6; D perhaps matches TRBD1 (5 bases). Trimming removed 6 bases from V and 7 bases from J, with 16 bases in between. Germline assignment: CDR1 MGHDK and CDR2 SYGVNS. The CDR3 spans 15 residues. In DNA form, the CDR3 reads TGTGCCAGCAGCTGGGGGTCAGGGCGGAATTCACCCCTCCACTTT. As protein: CASSWGSGRNSPLHF.

This clonotype was observed many times. The chain has TRBV6-2 or TRBV6-3 and TRBJ2-1; no clear D gene. The V gene's germline CDR1 is MNHEY and CDR2 SVGEGT. This CDR3 is built from 13 residues. V shed 6 bases and J shed 0 bases, with 6 bases lying between them. CDR3 region: CASRADSYNEQFF. The CDR3 DNA follows: TGTGCCAGCAGGGCAGACTCCTACAATGAGCAGTTCTTC.

The chain recombines TRBV6-2 or TRBV6-3 with TRBJ2-3, with D hard to call. In germline, CDR1 is MNHEY, CDR2 SVGEGT. The CDR3 runs 13 residues. Trimming stripped 0 bases from V and 6 bases from J, with 7 bases between. CDR3 amino acids: CASSYSAWDTQYF. In DNA form, the CDR3 reads TGTGCCAGCAGTTACTCCGCTTGGGATACGCAGTATTTT.

This clonotype was seen ten or more times. The genes are TRBV29-1 and TRBJ1-1; D gene unclear. Germline V gives CDR1 SQVTM, CDR2 ANQGSEA. Deletions cut 0 bases from V and 5 bases from J, with 7 bases between. The CDR3 length is 12 residues. The CDR3 region is CSVEDPGTEAFF. The CDR3 DNA follows: TGCAGCGTTGAAGATCCAGGAACTGAAGCTTTCTTT.

This clonotype has just a few counts. The gene calls are TRBV3-1 and TRBJ2-1; 7 bases fit TRBD2. Germline V gene lookup returns CDR1 LGHDT and CDR2 YNNKEL (reference sequence). The CDR3 contains 17 residues. Trimming cost V 1 base and J 9 bases; bases outside gene matches: 15. CDR3 sequence (DNA): TGTGCCAGCAGCCAAGGAGTGGGAGCGGGGTCATCTGGTGAGCAGTTCTTC. The encoded protein is CASSQGVGAGSSGEQFF.

This chain links TRBV27 with TRBJ1-2, with D perhaps matching TRBD1 (6 bases). The CDR3 covers 13 residues. Germline CDR1 is MNHEY and CDR2 is SMNVEV (reference sequence). The V end lost 6 bases, the J end lost 4 bases, and 12 bases lay between the germline ends. CDR3 DNA sequence: TGTGCCAGCAGGCCCGGGACAACCTATGGCTACACCTTC. As protein: CASRPGTTYGYTF.

The chain carries TRBV20-1 and TRBJ2-5, with 8 bases identical to TRBD2. The V and J ends lost 0 bases and 5 bases, in that order; junction bases with no gene match: 14. This CDR3 spans 17 amino acids. Germline CDR1 reads DFQATT; CDR2 reads SNEGSKA (reference sequence). The CDR3 coding sequence is TGCAGTGCTAGAGATCTCCCCCGGTCGGGGGGGTTGGAGACCCAGTACTTC. Protein: CSARDLPRSGGLETQYF.

This clonotype came up many times. The chain has TRBV27 and TRBJ1-5; D is ambiguous. The ends were cut back, 5 bases at V and 0 bases at J, with 5 bases in the middle. Per germline, CDR1 MNHEY and CDR2 SMNVEV (reference sequence). The CDR3 sequence is 13 residues long. CDR3 region: CASSPYSNQPQHF. The CDR3 DNA follows: TGTGCCAGCAGTCCATATAGCAATCAGCCCCAGCATTTT.

This clonotype was counted a few times. V is TRBV15 and J is TRBJ2-3; 11 nucleotides agree with TRBD2. This CDR3 comprises 18 residues. Per germline, CDR1 LNHNV and CDR2 YYDKDF (reference sequence). V shed 1 base, J shed 4 bases, and the junction held 10 bases outside the gene matches. The CDR3 is CATSRGLAGGFRSDTQYF. The CDR3 DNA sequence: TGTGCCACCAGCAGAGGTCTAGCGGGGGGCTTTCGATCAGATACGCAGTATTTT.

This clonotype occurred a few times. One end of the junction does not line up with germline, which may come from a read error. This chain's CDR3 is CASSQDHRMTEVFF. The CDR3 coding sequence is TGTGCCAGCAGCCAAGACCACAGGATGACTGAAGTTTTCTTT. V and J are TRBV3-1 and TRBJ1-1; D is perhaps TRBD1 (5 bases). The germline V gene encodes CDR1 LGHDT and CDR2 YNNKEL (reference sequence). The CDR3 runs to 14 residues. The complete variable domain, with remaining parts taken from reference TRBV3-1 and TRBJ1-1, reads DTAVSQTPKYLVTQMGNDKSIKCEQNLGHDTMYWYKQDSKKFLKIMFSYNNKELIINETVPNRFSPKSPDKAHLNLHINSLELGDSAVYFCASSQDHRMTEVFFGQGTRLTVV.

This chain links TRBV29-1 with TRBJ2-1, with D hard to call. The CDR3 is 14 amino acids. CDR1 is SQVTM and CDR2 is ANQGSEA in the germline V gene. V gave up 1 base and J gave up 0 bases, with 7 bases separating them. The CDR3 region is CSVEGASSYNEQFF. The CDR3, as DNA: TGCAGCGTTGAAGGGGCTAGCTCCTACAATGAGCAGTTCTTC.

The sample holds many counts of this clonotype. V gene TRBV20-1 combines with J gene TRBJ2-5, with 10 bases identical to TRBD2. There are 13 residues in the CDR3. CDR1 is DFQATT, CDR2 SNEGSKA, per germline (reference sequence). Trimming at V came to 6 bases and at J to 6 bases, leaving 7 bases not matched to a gene. DNA for the CDR3: TGCAGTGCCACTAGCGGGGTACCCAAGACCCAGTACTTC. Translating gives CSATSGVPKTQYF.

The rearrangement uses TRBV6-1 and TRBJ2-1, with D perhaps assigned TRBD1 or TRBD2 (5 bases each). The ends were cut back, 6 bases at V and 3 bases at J, with 18 bases in the middle. Germline V gene data show CDR1 as MNHNS and CDR2 as SASEGT. The CDR3 contains 16 residues. CDR3 loop: CASRGVRGADYNEQFF. CDR3 bases: TGTGCCAGCAGGGGTGTGAGGGGCGCCGACTACAATGAGCAGTTCTTC.

This clonotype was recorded a few times. The V and J genes are TRBV5-1 and TRBJ1-1, with 7 bases fitting TRBD1. The J segment lost 1 base and the V segment lost 5 bases, leaving 8 bases of the junction unmatched. The germline V gene encodes CDR1 SGHRS and CDR2 YFSETQ. The length of the CDR3 is 15 residues. The CDR3 protein is CASSRTGTENTEAFF. DNA of the CDR3: TGCGCCAGCAGTCGAACCGGGACAGAGAACACTGAAGCTTTCTTT.

This clonotype was seen only a few times. This sequence joins TRBV11-2 and TRBJ2-1; perhaps TRBD2 as D (6 bases). V shed 5 bases and J shed 3 bases, with 20 bases lying between them. This CDR3 is 17 amino acids long. CDR1 and CDR2 (germline): SGHAT, FQNNGV. DNA for the CDR3: TGTGCCAGCAGCCCAGGAGGGCTAGCATACCGCTACAATGAGCAGTTCTTC. Translated: CASSPGGLAYRYNEQFF.

In this sample, this clonotype turned up a few times. The genes are TRBV10-3 and TRBJ1-5; 7 bases are shared with TRBD1. This CDR3 comprises 15 residues. CDR1 ENHRY and CDR2 SYGVKD come from the germline V gene. The V segment lost 3 bases and the J segment 2 bases; nucleotides outside the gene matches: 4. The DNA for the CDR3 is TGTGCCATCAGTGACCTCGGGACAGGCAATCAGCCCCAGCATTTT. As protein: CAISDLGTGNQPQHF.

This clonotype came up a few times. J is TRBJ2-7 and V is TRBV7-8, with 7 bases lining up with TRBD1. The CDR3 consists of 15 residues. The ends lost 1 base at V and 4 bases at J; junction bases unmatched: 7. Per the germline V gene, CDR1 is SGHVS and CDR2 is FQNEAQ. In DNA, the CDR3 is TGTGCCAGCAGCTTAGAGACAGGGAGTTGGTACGAGCAGTACTTC. Protein sequence: CASSLETGSWYEQYF.

The V and J genes are TRBV6-1 and TRBJ2-5, with D hard to call. CDR1 is MNHNS, CDR2 SASEGT, per germline. The CDR3 is made up of 15 amino acids. Trimming left V 2 bases short and J 2 bases short, with 12 bases between. The CDR3 DNA sequence: TGTGCCAGCAGTGAAAATAAGCTAATTCAAGAGACCCAGTACTTC. It is translated as CASSENKLIQETQYF.

V usage is TRBV29-1 and J usage is TRBJ1-1; no definite D call. The CDR3 runs 14 residues. Trimming removed 6 bases from V and 5 bases from J, with 19 bases in between. Germline assignment: CDR1 SQVTM and CDR2 ANQGSEA. CDR3 DNA sequence: TGCAGCGTCACTCGCCCAGGACGAGGGACTGAAGCTTTCTTT. Residues: CSVTRPGRGTEAFF.

This clonotype appeared a few times. The chain links TRBV18 to TRBJ2-5; D is unclear. Between the trimmed V and J ends, which lost 3 bases and 3 bases, there was a span of 20 bases. Germline CDR1 KGHSH, CDR2 LQKENI. The CDR3 has 17 amino acids. The CDR3 region has the DNA TGTGCCAGCTCACCGTCTCCTTTGAGTTTCAGAAAAGAGACCCAGTACTTC. It translates to CASSPSPLSFRKETQYF. Combining the CDR3 with reference TRBV18 and TRBJ2-5 gives the whole variable domain NAGVMQNPRHLVRRRGQEARLRCSPMKGHSHVYWYRQLPEEGLKFMVYLQKENIIDESGMPKERFSAEFPKEGPSILRIQQVVRGDSAAYFCASSPSPLSFRKETQYFGPGTRLLVL.

This chain joins TRBV11-2 and TRBJ2-7; maybe TRBD2 (5 bases). Germline CDR1 and CDR2: SGHAT and FQNNGV. This CDR3 has 15 amino acids. The V gene lost 2 bases and the J gene lost 2 bases, with 13 bases spanning the gap. In nucleotides, the CDR3 is TGTGCCAGCAGCTTAATTCGGGATCCTCCCTACGAGCAGTACGTC. Its translation: CASSLIRDPPYEQYV.

The rearrangement uses TRBV12-3 or TRBV12-4 and TRBJ1-1; D perhaps matches TRBD1 (5 bases). This CDR3 comprises 14 residues. Between the trimmed V and J ends, which lost 6 bases and 11 bases, there was a span of 22 bases. The CDR3 is CASRSQSFAGVAFF. The CDR3 nucleotides are TGTGCCAGCAGATCCCAGTCCTTTGCGGGGGTGGCTTTCTTT.

In this sample, this clonotype turned up many times. The chain couples TRBV12-3 or TRBV12-4 to TRBJ2-2; possible D gene TRBD2, 6 bases. This CDR3 region has 14 residues. V was pared by 6 bases and J by 5 bases, with 13 bases between. CDR3 loop: CASRSPRGTGELFF. The CDR3 region has the DNA TGTGCCAGCAGGTCCCCCCGGGGGACCGGGGAGCTGTTTTTT.

The chain joins TRBV19 to TRBJ1-1, with 10 nucleotides matching TRBD1. There are 13 residues in the CDR3. CDR1 is LNHDA, CDR2 SQIVND, per germline (reference sequence). Trimming at V came to 10 bases and at J to 2 bases, leaving 4 bases not matched to a gene. Here the CDR3 DNA reads TGTGCCACCCGGGACAGGGGAAACACTGAAGCTTTCTTT. This encodes CATRDRGNTEAFF.